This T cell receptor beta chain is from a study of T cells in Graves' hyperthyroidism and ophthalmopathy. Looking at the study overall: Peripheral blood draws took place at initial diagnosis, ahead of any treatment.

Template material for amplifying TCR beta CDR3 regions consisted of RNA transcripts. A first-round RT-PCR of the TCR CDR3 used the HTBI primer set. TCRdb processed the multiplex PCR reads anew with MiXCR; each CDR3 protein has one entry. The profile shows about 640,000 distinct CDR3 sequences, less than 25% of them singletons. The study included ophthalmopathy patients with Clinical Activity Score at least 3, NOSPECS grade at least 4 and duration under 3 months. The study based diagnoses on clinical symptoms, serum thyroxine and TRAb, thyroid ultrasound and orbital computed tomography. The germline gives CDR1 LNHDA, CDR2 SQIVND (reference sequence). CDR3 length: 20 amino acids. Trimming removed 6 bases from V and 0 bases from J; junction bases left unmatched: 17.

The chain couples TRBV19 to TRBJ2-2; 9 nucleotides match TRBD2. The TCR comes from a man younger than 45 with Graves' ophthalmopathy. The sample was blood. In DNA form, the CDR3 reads TGTGCCAGTAGCCCTATACGAGGTGGACTAGCGTATACGAACACCGGGGAGCTGTTTTTT. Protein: CASSPIRGGLAYTNTGELFF.